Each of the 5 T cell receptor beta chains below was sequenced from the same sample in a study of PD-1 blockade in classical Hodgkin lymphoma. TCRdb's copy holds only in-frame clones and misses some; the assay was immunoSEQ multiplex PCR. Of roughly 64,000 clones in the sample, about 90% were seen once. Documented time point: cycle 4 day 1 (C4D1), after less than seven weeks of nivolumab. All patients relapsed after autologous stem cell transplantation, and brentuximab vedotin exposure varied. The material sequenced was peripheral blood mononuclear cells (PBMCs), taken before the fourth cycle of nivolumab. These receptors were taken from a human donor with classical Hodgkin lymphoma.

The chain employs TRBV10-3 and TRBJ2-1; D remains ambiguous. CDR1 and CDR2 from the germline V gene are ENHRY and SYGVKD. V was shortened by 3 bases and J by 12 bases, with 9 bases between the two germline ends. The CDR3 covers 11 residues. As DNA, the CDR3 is TGTGCCATCAGTGACCGTCAACGGCAGTTCTTC. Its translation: CAISDRQRQFF.

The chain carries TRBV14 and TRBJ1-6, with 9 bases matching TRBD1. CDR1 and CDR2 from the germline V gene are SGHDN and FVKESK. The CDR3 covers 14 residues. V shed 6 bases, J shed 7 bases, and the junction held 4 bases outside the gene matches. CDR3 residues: CASSHRGRNSPLHF. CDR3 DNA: TGTGCCAGCAGTCACAGGGGGCGAAATTCACCCCTCCACTTT.

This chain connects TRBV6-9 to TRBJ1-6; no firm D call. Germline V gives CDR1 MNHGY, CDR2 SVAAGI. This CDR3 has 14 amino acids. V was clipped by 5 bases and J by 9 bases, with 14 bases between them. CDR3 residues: CASSITPRGSPLHF. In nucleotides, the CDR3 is TGTGCCAGCAGTATAACACCTCGGGGTTCACCCCTCCACTTT.

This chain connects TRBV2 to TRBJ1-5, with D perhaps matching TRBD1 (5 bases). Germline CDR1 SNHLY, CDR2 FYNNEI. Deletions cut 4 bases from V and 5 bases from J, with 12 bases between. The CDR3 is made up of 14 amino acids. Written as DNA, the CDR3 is TGTGCCAGCAGTGCAGGGATGGGTCATCAGCCCCAGCATTTT. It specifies CASSAGMGHQPQHF. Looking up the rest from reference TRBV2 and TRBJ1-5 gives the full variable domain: EPEVTQTPSHQVTQMGQEVILRCVPISNHLYFYWYRQILGQKVEFLVSFYNNEISEKSEIFDDQFSVERPDGSNFTLKIRSTKLEDSAMYFCASSAGMGHQPQHFGDGTRLSIL.

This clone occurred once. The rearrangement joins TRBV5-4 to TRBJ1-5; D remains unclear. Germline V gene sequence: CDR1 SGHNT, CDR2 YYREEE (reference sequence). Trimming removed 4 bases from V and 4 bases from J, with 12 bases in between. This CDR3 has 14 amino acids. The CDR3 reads CASSKAGGNQPQHF. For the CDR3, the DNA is TGTGCCAGCAGCAAAGCAGGTGGTAATCAGCCCCAGCATTTT.